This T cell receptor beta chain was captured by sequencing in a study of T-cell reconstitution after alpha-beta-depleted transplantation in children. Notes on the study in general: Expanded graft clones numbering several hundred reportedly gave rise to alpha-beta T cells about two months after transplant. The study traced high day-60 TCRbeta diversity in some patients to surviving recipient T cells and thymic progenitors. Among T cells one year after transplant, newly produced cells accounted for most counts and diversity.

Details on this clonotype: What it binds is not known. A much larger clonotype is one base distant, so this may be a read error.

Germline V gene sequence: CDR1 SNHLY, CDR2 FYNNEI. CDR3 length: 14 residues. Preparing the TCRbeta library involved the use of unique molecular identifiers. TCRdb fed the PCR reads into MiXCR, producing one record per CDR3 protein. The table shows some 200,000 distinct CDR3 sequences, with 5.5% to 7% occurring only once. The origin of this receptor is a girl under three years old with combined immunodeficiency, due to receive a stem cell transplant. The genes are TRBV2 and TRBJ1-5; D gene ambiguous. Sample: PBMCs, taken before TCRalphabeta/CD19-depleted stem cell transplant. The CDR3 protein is CASIESFRNQPQHF. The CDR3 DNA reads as TGTGCCAGCATTGAAAGTTTCAGGAATCAGCCCCAGCATTTT.